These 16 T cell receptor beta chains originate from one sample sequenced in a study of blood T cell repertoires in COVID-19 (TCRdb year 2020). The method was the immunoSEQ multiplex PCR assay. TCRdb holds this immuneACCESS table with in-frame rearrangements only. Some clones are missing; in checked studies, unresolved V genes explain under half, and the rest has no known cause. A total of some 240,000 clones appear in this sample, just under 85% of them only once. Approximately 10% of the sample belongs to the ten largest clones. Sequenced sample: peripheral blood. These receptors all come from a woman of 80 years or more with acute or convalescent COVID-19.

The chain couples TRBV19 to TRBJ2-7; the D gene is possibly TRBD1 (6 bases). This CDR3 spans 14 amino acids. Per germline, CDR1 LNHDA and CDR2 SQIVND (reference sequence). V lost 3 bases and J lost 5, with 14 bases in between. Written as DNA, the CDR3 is TGTGCCAGTAGTATGGGGCAGGGGACCCACGAGCAGTACTTC. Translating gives CASSMGQGTHEQYF.

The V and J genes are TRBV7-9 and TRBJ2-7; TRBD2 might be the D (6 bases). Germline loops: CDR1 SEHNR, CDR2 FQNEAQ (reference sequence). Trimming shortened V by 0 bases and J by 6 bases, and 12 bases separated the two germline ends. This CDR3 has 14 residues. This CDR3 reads CASSLAWREGEQYF. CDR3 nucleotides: TGTGCCAGCAGCTTAGCGTGGAGGGAAGGCGAGCAGTACTTC.

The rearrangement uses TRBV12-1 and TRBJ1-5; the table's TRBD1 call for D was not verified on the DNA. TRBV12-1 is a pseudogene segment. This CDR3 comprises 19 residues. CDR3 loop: CASSPTGTGYPNSNQPQHF. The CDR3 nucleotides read TGTGCCAGCAGCCCAACCGGGACAGGATACCCAAATAGCAATCAGCCCCAGCATTTT.

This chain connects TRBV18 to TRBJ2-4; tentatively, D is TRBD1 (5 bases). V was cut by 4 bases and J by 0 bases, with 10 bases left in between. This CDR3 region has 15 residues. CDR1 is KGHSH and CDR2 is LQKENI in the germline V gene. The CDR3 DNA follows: TGTGCCAGCTCACGGACATCAGTAGCCAAAAACATTCAGTACTTC. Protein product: CASSRTSVAKNIQYF. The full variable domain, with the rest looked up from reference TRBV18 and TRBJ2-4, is NAGVMQNPRHLVRRRGQEARLRCSPMKGHSHVYWYRQLPEEGLKFMVYLQKENIIDESGMPKERFSAEFPKEGPSILRIQQVVRGDSAAYFCASSRTSVAKNIQYFGAGTRLSVL.

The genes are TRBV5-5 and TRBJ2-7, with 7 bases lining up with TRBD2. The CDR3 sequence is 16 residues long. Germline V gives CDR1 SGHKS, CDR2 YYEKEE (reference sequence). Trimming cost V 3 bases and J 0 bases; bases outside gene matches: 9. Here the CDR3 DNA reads TGTGCCAGCAGCTCCCAGGCGGGACTAAACTCCTACGAGCAGTACTTC. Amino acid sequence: CASSSQAGLNSYEQYF.

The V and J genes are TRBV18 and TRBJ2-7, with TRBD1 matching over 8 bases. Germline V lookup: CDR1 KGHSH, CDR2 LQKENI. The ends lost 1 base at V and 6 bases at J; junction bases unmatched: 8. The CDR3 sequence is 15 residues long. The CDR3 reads CASSPLGTGPSEQYF. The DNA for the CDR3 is TGTGCCAGCTCACCACTCGGGACAGGACCTTCCGAGCAGTACTTC. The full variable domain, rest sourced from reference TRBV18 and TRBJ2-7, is NAGVMQNPRHLVRRRGQEARLRCSPMKGHSHVYWYRQLPEEGLKFMVYLQKENIIDESGMPKERFSAEFPKEGPSILRIQQVVRGDSAAYFCASSPLGTGPSEQYFGPGTRLTVT.

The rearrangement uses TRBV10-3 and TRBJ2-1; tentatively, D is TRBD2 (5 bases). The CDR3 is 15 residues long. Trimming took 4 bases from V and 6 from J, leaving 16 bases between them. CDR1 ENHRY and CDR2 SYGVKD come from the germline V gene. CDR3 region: CAISGRAELLNEQFF. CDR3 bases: TGTGCCATCAGTGGGCGGGCCGAACTTCTCAATGAGCAGTTCTTC.

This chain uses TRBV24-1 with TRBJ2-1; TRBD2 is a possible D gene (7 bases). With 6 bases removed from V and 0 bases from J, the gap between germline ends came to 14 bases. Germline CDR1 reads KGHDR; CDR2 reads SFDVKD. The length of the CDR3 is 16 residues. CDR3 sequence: CATSNRGGLSYNEQFF. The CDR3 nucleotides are TGTGCCACCAGTAACCGCGGGGGCCTCTCCTACAATGAGCAGTTCTTC.

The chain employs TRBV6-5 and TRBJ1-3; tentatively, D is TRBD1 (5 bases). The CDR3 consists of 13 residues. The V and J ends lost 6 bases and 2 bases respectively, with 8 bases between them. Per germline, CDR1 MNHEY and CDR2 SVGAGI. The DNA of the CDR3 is TGTGCCAGCAGGCAGGGAACTGGAAACACCATATATTTT. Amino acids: CASRQGTGNTIYF.

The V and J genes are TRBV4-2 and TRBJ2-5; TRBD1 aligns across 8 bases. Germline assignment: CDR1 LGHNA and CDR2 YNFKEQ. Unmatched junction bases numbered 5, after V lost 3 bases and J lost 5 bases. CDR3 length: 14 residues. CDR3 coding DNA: TGTGCCAGCAGCCATTTGGACAGGGAGGAGACCCAGTACTTC. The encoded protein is CASSHLDREETQYF.

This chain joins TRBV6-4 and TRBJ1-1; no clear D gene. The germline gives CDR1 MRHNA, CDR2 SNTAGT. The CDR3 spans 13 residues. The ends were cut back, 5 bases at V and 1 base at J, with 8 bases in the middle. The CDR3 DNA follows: TGTGCCAGCAGTTTTGACTGGAACACTGAAGCTTTCTTT. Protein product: CASSFDWNTEAFF.

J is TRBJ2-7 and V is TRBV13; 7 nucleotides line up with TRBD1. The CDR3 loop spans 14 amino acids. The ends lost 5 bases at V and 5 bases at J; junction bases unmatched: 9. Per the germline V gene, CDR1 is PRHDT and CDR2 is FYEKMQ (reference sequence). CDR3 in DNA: TGTGCCAGCAGCCCCAATATAGGGGGCGACGAGCAGTACTTC. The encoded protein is CASSPNIGGDEQYF. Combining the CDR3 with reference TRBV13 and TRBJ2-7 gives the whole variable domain AAGVIQSPRHLIKEKRETATLKCYPIPRHDTVYWYQQGPGQDPQFLISFYEKMQSDKGSIPDRFSAQQFSDYHSELNMSSLELGDSALYFCASSPNIGGDEQYFGPGTRLTVT.

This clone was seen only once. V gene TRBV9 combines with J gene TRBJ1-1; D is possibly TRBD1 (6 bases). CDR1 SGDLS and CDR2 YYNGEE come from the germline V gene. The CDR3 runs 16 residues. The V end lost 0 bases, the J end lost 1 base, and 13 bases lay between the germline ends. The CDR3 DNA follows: TGTGCCAGCAGCGTAGAGGGACTAGGGGGGAACACTGAAGCTTTCTTT. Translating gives CASSVEGLGGNTEAFF. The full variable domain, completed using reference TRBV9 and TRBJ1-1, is DSGVTQTPKHLITATGQRVTLRCSPRSGDLSVYWYQQSLDQGLQFLIQYYNGEERAKGNILERFSAQQFPDLHSELNLSSLELGDSALYFCASSVEGLGGNTEAFFGQGTRLTVV.

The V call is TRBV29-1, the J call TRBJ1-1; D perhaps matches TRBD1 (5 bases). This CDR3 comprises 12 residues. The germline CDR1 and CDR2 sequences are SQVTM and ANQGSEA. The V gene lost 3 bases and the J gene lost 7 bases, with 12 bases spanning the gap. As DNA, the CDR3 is TGCAGCGTTGAGGTGGGAAGGGGTGAAGCTTTCTTT. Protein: CSVEVGRGEAFF.

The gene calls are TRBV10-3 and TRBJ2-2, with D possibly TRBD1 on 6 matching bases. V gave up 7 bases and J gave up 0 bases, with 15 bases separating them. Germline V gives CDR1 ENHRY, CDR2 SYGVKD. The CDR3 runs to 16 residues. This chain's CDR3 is CAINRDPAANTGELFF. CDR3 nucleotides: TGTGCCATCAACAGGGACCCCGCCGCGAACACCGGGGAGCTGTTTTTT.

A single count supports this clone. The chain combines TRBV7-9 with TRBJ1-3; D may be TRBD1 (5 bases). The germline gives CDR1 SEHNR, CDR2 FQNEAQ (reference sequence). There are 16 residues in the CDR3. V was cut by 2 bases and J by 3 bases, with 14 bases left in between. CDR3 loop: CASSLPGGRHGNTIYF. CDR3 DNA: TGTGCCAGCAGCTTACCGGGGGGTCGGCATGGAAACACCATATATTTT.